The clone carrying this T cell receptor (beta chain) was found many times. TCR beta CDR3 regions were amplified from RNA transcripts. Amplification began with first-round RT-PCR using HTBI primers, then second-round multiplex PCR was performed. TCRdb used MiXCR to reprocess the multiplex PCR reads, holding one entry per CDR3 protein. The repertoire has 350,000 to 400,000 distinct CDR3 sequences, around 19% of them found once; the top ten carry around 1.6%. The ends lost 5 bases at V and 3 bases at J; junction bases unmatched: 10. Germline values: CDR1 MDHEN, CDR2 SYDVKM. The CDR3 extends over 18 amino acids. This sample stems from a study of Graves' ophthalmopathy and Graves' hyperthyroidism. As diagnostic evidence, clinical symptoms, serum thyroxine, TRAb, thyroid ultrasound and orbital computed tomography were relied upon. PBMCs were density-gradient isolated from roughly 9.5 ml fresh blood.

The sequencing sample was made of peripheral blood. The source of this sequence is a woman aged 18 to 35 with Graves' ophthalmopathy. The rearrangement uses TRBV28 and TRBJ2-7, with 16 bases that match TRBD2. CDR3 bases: TGTGCCAGCAGTCAATACGGGACTAGCGGGAGGGCCGTCTACGAGCAGTACTTC. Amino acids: CASSQYGTSGRAVYEQYF.